The 27 T cell receptor beta chains below were found in one sample sequenced in a study of cytomegalovirus exposure and HLA in healthy donors. Some clones are missing from TCRdb's copy, which holds only in-frame ones; the method was immunoSEQ multiplex PCR. The table lists approximately 170,000 clones, roughly 84% of them singletons. Sequencing was performed on PBMCs. The receptors were gathered from a man aged 25-45 years in good health and CMV-seropositive.

The rearrangement joins TRBV9 to TRBJ2-5, with D possibly TRBD1 on 6 matching bases. Germline values: CDR1 SGDLS, CDR2 YYNGEE. The CDR3 totals 14 residues. Trimming took 4 bases from V and 1 from J, leaving 11 bases between them. The CDR3: CASSIGTPQETQYF. The CDR3 DNA sequence: TGTGCCAGCAGCATAGGGACACCCCAAGAGACCCAGTACTTC. The whole variable domain, remainder taken from reference TRBV9 and TRBJ2-5, is DSGVTQTPKHLITATGQRVTLRCSPRSGDLSVYWYQQSLDQGLQFLIQYYNGEERAKGNILERFSAQQFPDLHSELNLSSLELGDSALYFCASSIGTPQETQYFGPGTRLLVL.

A single count supports this clone. The J gene is TRBJ2-3, the V gene TRBV28; 8 nucleotides agree with TRBD1. This CDR3 is 14 amino acids long. Germline V gives CDR1 MDHEN, CDR2 SYDVKM. V lost 3 bases and J lost 4; bases outside the gene matches: 3. CDR3 sequence reads: CASSFSGGADTQYF. DNA for the CDR3: TGTGCCAGCAGTTTTTCAGGGGGCGCAGATACGCAGTATTTT.

The chain carries TRBV27 and TRBJ2-7; TRBD2 matches 7 bases. In germline, CDR1 is MNHEY, CDR2 SMNVEV (reference sequence). V lost 3 bases to trimming and J lost 6 bases; unmatched junction nucleotides: 11. The CDR3 covers 15 residues. The CDR3 protein is CASSFRRETWVEQYF. The DNA for the CDR3 is TGTGCCAGCAGTTTTAGGCGGGAGACATGGGTCGAGCAGTACTTC.

V gene TRBV5-1 combines with J gene TRBJ2-3; D is uncertain. Trimming pared 0 bases from V and 6 bases from J, leaving 17 bases between. Germline V CDR1 and CDR2: SGHRS, YFSETQ. There are 16 residues in the CDR3. This CDR3 reads CASSLDRPGPEDTQYF. As DNA, the CDR3 is TGCGCCAGCAGCTTGGACCGACCGGGTCCAGAGGATACGCAGTATTTT.

V usage is TRBV5-5 and J usage is TRBJ1-6; 8 bases align to TRBD1. J was trimmed by 6 bases and V by 4 bases; bases with no gene match: 3. CDR3 size: 14 residues. The germline V gene encodes CDR1 SGHKS and CDR2 YYEKEE (reference sequence). As DNA, the CDR3 is TGTGCCAGCAGCACCGACAGGGGTAATTCACCCCTCCACTTT. It specifies CASSTDRGNSPLHF.

The chain recombines TRBV7-9 with TRBJ1-1; the D is unclear. This CDR3 comprises 14 residues. V was pared by 1 base and J by 5 bases, with 11 bases between. From germline, CDR1 is SEHNR and CDR2 FQNEAQ (reference sequence). CDR3 DNA: TGTGCCAGCAGCTTAGGGGGAGATGGGACTGAAGCTTTCTTT. It specifies CASSLGGDGTEAFF.

This clone came up a few times. The chain has TRBV7-9 and TRBJ2-7, with a possible D match to TRBD1 (6 bases). Trimming pared 4 bases from V and 1 base from J, leaving 11 bases between. Per germline, CDR1 SEHNR and CDR2 FQNEAQ (reference sequence). The CDR3 contains 14 residues. DNA for the CDR3: TGTGCCAGCAGCTCAAGGACAGAGTCCTACGAGCAGTACTTC. Protein: CASSSRTESYEQYF. Full variable domain (remainder filled in from reference TRBV7-9 and TRBJ2-7): DTGVSQNPRHKITKRGQNVTFRCDPISEHNRLYWYRQTLGQGPEFLTYFQNEAQLEKSRLLSDRFSAERPKGSFSTLEIQRTEQGDSAMYLCASSSRTESYEQYFGPGTRLTVT.

The gene calls are TRBV5-4 and TRBJ2-2, with a weak D call TRBD1 (7 bases). The V end lost 4 bases, the J end lost 7 bases, and 26 bases lay between the germline ends. Germline loops: CDR1 SGHNT, CDR2 YYREEE (reference sequence). The CDR3 has 18 residues. The CDR3 region has the DNA TGTGCCAGCAGCCACACCGGGGGACAGCGAGGATTTGTCGGGGAGCTGTTTTTT. Encoded protein: CASSHTGGQRGFVGELFF.

This clone was recorded a few times. The chain links TRBV25-1 to TRBJ1-2; TRBD1 matches 7 bases. Germline trimming cut 7 bases from V and 4 bases from J; bases unmatched to any gene: 6. CDR1 and CDR2 (germline): MGHDK, SYGVNS. The CDR3 has 13 residues. CDR3 loop: CASKGTEFYGYTF. The CDR3 DNA reads TGTGCCAGCAAAGGGACAGAGTTCTATGGCTACACCTTC.

V is TRBV2 and J is TRBJ1-5; D unclear. Germline CDR1 is SNHLY and CDR2 is FYNNEI. The CDR3 loop spans 17 amino acids. Trimming took 6 bases from V and 3 from J, leaving 21 bases between them. DNA for the CDR3: TGTGCCAGCAGCCCCCGTCGGGCGGGAATCTCCAATCAGCCCCAGCATTTT. Its translation is CASSPRRAGISNQPQHF.

This sequence joins TRBV4-3 and TRBJ1-1; D gene uncertain. This CDR3 has 14 amino acids. CDR1 LGHNA and CDR2 YSLEER come from the germline V gene. V lost 3 bases, J lost 6 bases, and 14 bases lay in between. The CDR3 loop is CASSHTGVESEAFF. DNA of the CDR3: TGCGCCAGCAGCCATACGGGAGTGGAGTCTGAAGCTTTCTTT.

The rearrangement links TRBV5-4 to TRBJ2-3; D might be TRBD1 (5 bases). The length of the CDR3 is 14 residues. Germline CDR1 SGHNT, CDR2 YYREEE (reference sequence). Deletions cut 8 bases from V and 9 bases from J, with 22 bases between. DNA for the CDR3: TGTGCCAGTTTTATTGGCGGTGGCCCAGGGACGCAGTATTTT. The encoded protein is CASFIGGGPGTQYF.

This clone appeared a few times. The chain combines TRBV7-2 with TRBJ1-2; TRBD1 is a possible D gene (5 bases). CDR3 length: 13 residues. Trimming removed 2 bases from V and 3 bases from J, with 7 bases in between. Germline V gene lookup returns CDR1 SGHTA and CDR2 FQGNSA. The CDR3 reads CASSLKTDYGYTF. The CDR3 DNA follows: TGTGCCAGCAGCTTAAAGACAGACTATGGCTACACCTTC. Full variable domain (missing parts from reference TRBV7-2 and TRBJ1-2): GAGVSQSPSNKVTEKGKDVELRCDPISGHTALYWYRQSLGQGLEFLIYFQGNSAPDKSGLPSDRFSAERTGGSVSTLTIQRTQQEDSAVYLCASSLKTDYGYTFGSGTRLTVV.

This clone was observed once. V gene TRBV28 combines with J gene TRBJ1-6, with 9 bases matching TRBD1. Germline CDR1 is MDHEN and CDR2 is SYDVKM. CDR3 length: 15 amino acids. V gave up 4 bases and J gave up 9 bases; unmatched junction bases: 7. This CDR3 is CASSSWTGDLSPLHF. CDR3 nucleotide sequence: TGTGCCAGCAGTTCCTGGACAGGGGATCTTTCACCCCTCCACTTT.

The chain links TRBV11-2 to TRBJ2-3; D gene ambiguous. The CDR3 length is 15 residues. Trimming took 2 bases from V and 0 from J, leaving 9 bases between them. The V gene's germline CDR1 is SGHAT and CDR2 FQNNGV. In DNA, the CDR3 is TGTGCCAGCAGCTTAAACTGGGCGAGCACAGATACGCAGTATTTT. Translation gives CASSLNWASTDTQYF. The full variable domain, completed using reference TRBV11-2 and TRBJ2-3, is EAGVAQSPRYKIIEKRQSVAFWCNPISGHATLYWYQQILGQGPKLLIQFQNNGVVDDSQLPKDRFSAERLKGVDSTLKIQPAKLEDSAVYLCASSLNWASTDTQYFGPGTRLTVL.

CDR3 DNA sequence: TGTGCCAGCAGTGACAGGGGCGGAAACACCATATATTTT. Translated, it gives CASSDRGGNTIYF. The rearrangement links TRBV2 to TRBJ1-3, with D possibly TRBD1 on 6 matching bases. Germline V CDR1 and CDR2: SNHLY, FYNNEI. This CDR3 contains 13 residues. V lost 3 bases and J 4 bases, leaving 7 bases between the germline ends. The full variable domain, completed using reference TRBV2 and TRBJ1-3, is EPEVTQTPSHQVTQMGQEVILRCVPISNHLYFYWYRQILGQKVEFLVSFYNNEISEKSEIFDDQFSVERPDGSNFTLKIRSTKLEDSAMYFCASSDRGGNTIYFGEGSWLTVV.

The chain joins TRBV2 to TRBJ2-1; 14 bases are a match to TRBD2. The CDR3 loop spans 16 amino acids. The J segment lost 7 bases and the V segment lost 6 bases, leaving 8 bases of the junction unmatched. CDR1 and CDR2 from the germline V gene are SNHLY and FYNNEI. CDR3 coding DNA: TGTGCCAGCAGAGAAATGACTAGCGGGAGGGGGAATGAGCAGTTCTTC. Protein: CASREMTSGRGNEQFF.

This sequence joins TRBV28 and TRBJ2-7; D ambiguous. CDR3 size: 12 residues. Trimming left V 2 bases short and J 3 bases short, with 5 bases between. Germline CDR1 MDHEN, CDR2 SYDVKM. This CDR3 reads CASSLAGYEQYF. CDR3 coding DNA: TGTGCCAGCAGTTTAGCCGGCTACGAGCAGTACTTC.

The chain carries TRBV28 and TRBJ2-7, with 7 bases lining up with TRBD2. The CDR3 loop spans 17 amino acids. V shed 6 bases and J 2 bases; nucleotides not matched to a gene: 16. CDR1 MDHEN and CDR2 SYDVKM come from the germline V gene. The CDR3: CASSSSGADLTPYEQYF. CDR3 coding DNA: TGTGCCAGCAGCTCAAGCGGGGCGGATTTAACCCCCTACGAGCAGTACTTC.

The V and J genes are TRBV4-3 and TRBJ1-2, with TRBD1 matching over 10 bases. Trimming at V came to 3 bases and at J to 6 bases, leaving 7 bases not matched to a gene. The CDR3 is 15 residues long. Germline CDR1 and CDR2: LGHNA and YSLEER. The CDR3 spells CASSHPGQGLDGYTF. The DNA for the CDR3 is TGCGCCAGCAGCCACCCGGGACAGGGGCTAGATGGCTACACCTTC.

The chain joins TRBV11-1 to TRBJ2-5; TRBD2 is a possible D gene (6 bases). The CDR3 runs to 13 residues. The V gene's germline CDR1 is SGHAT and CDR2 FQDESV (reference sequence). The V end lost 5 bases, the J end lost 3 bases, and 10 bases lay between the germline ends. The CDR3 DNA reads as TGTGCCAGCAGCCCGGGACTCAAAGAGACCCAGTACTTC. The encoded protein is CASSPGLKETQYF.

V and J are TRBV27 and TRBJ1-2; no clear D gene. The germline gives CDR1 MNHEY, CDR2 SMNVEV (reference sequence). Trimming cost V 3 bases and J 2 bases, with 10 bases left between them. The CDR3 contains 14 residues. Here the CDR3 reads CASSLGSTNYGYTF. The CDR3 bases are TGTGCCAGCAGTTTGGGCAGTACCAACTATGGCTACACCTTC.

V and J are TRBV19 and TRBJ1-5; 7 bases align to TRBD1. The CDR3 extends over 14 amino acids. J gave up 4 bases and V 6 bases, and 6 bases lay outside the gene matches. CDR1 is LNHDA and CDR2 is SQIVND in the germline V gene (reference sequence). CDR3 bases: TGTGCCAGTAGGGCGACAGGGCTGAATCAGCCCCAGCATTTT. Its protein is CASRATGLNQPQHF.

The chain combines TRBV4-1 with TRBJ1-4; no definite D call. This CDR3 has 15 residues. Germline values: CDR1 MGHRA, CDR2 YSYEKL. V dropped 6 bases and J dropped 0 bases, with 11 bases sitting between them. The CDR3 DNA reads TGCGCCAGCAGACTCCAGGTTGCAACTAATGAAAAACTGTTTTTT. It specifies CASRLQVATNEKLFF.

The rearrangement links TRBV6-6 to TRBJ2-5; 10 bases map to TRBD1. J lost 5 bases, V lost 3 bases, and 3 bases had no gene match. There are 14 residues in the CDR3. CDR1 and CDR2 (germline): MNHNY, SVGAGI (reference sequence). The CDR3 nucleotides are TGTGCCAGCAGTTATGACAGGGGGCACGAGACCCAGTACTTC. Its translation is CASSYDRGHETQYF.

J is TRBJ2-5 and V is TRBV18; 7 nucleotides line up with TRBD1. Germline-derived CDR1 and CDR2 are KGHSH and LQKENI. The CDR3 is 16 amino acids. The trim removed 3 bases at V and 1 base at J, leaving 8 bases unmatched. The CDR3 loop is CASSPTWDSFQETQYF. DNA of the CDR3: TGTGCCAGCTCACCCACCTGGGACAGCTTCCAAGAGACCCAGTACTTC.

The chain combines TRBV9 with TRBJ2-3; TRBD2 agrees at 8 bases. J lost 4 bases, V lost 4 bases, and 11 bases had no gene match. Germline V gene sequence: CDR1 SGDLS, CDR2 YYNGEE. There are 16 residues in the CDR3. As DNA, the CDR3 is TGTGCCAGCAGCAACCGGGGGGGTCTTGGCCCAGATACGCAGTATTTT. This gives the protein CASSNRGGLGPDTQYF.